The 10 T cell receptor beta chains listed next were all sequenced from one sample in a study of spatial heterogeneity in lung cancer. Time point here: sample taken at primary tumor resection. MiXCR, applied by TCRdb to the 5' RACE reads, yields one record per CDR3 protein. The sample has tens of thousands of distinct CDR3 sequences; roughly 12% are singletons. The sequencing used PBMCs, collected at surgery. The origin of the receptors is a male donor with early-stage non-small cell lung cancer.

This clonotype was seen a handful of times. This rearrangement joins TRBV20-1 to TRBJ2-7; 12 bases are shared with TRBD1. Per the germline V gene, CDR1 is DFQATT and CDR2 is SNEGSKA (reference sequence). CDR3 length: 14 residues. V trimming: 5 bases; J trimming: 0 bases; junction bases outside the gene matches: 2. This CDR3 reads CSARDRGRSYEQYF. The CDR3 coding sequence is TGCAGTGCTCGGGACAGGGGGCGCTCCTACGAGCAGTACTTC.

There are a few counts of this clonotype. The CDR3 DNA follows: TGTGCCAGCAGCCCCCAAGGGACTAGCAATCAGCCCCAGCATTTT. This codes for CASSPQGTSNQPQHF. The chain links TRBV7-2 to TRBJ1-5, with D perhaps matching TRBD1 (5 bases). The CDR3 spans 15 residues. The germline gives CDR1 SGHTA, CDR2 FQGNSA. Deletions cut 5 bases from V and 0 bases from J, with 11 bases between.

This clonotype occurred many times. The rearrangement joins TRBV5-4 to TRBJ2-2, with D perhaps TRBD1 (6 bases). The CDR3 covers 13 residues. CDR1 SGHNT and CDR2 YYREEE come from the germline V gene (reference sequence). The V end was cut by 4 bases, the J end by 14 bases, with 18 bases between. This chain's CDR3 is CASSPETGKALFF. The DNA of the CDR3 is TGTGCCAGCAGCCCCGAAACAGGGAAAGCCCTGTTTTTT.

V gene TRBV24-1 combines with J gene TRBJ2-5, with D possibly being TRBD1 (5 bases). The CDR3 is 15 amino acids. Trimming removed 0 bases from V and 5 bases from J, with 12 bases in between. Per the germline V gene, CDR1 is KGHDR and CDR2 is SFDVKD. The CDR3 coding sequence is TGTGCCACCAGTGATTTGAACAGGCCCATTGAGACCCAGTACTTC. This gives the protein CATSDLNRPIETQYF.

Ten or more counts support this clonotype. The V and J genes are TRBV6-2 or TRBV6-3 and TRBJ2-7; 7 positions match TRBD1. Per the germline V gene, CDR1 is MNHEY and CDR2 is SVGEGT. V shed 7 bases, J shed 0 bases, and the junction held 6 bases outside the gene matches. The CDR3 is 14 residues long. DNA for the CDR3: TGTGCCAGCACCACGACAGGGACCTCCTACGAGCAGTACTTC. Amino acid sequence: CASTTTGTSYEQYF.

The chain employs TRBV28 and TRBJ2-7; TRBD1 might be the D (6 bases). There are 16 residues in the CDR3. V was pared by 4 bases and J by 5 bases, with 21 bases between. CDR1 is MDHEN, CDR2 SYDVKM, per germline. Here the CDR3 reads CASSSPQGLRSDEQYF. The CDR3 region has the DNA TGTGCCAGCAGTTCACCCCAGGGGCTAAGGTCGGACGAGCAGTACTTC.

This clonotype was seen a few times. The chain links TRBV3-1 to TRBJ1-2; D unclear. V lost 5 bases and J lost 6, with 10 bases in between. CDR1 LGHDT and CDR2 YNNKEL come from the germline V gene (reference sequence). The CDR3 extends over 12 amino acids. In nucleotides, the CDR3 is TGTGCCAGCAGCTCAGATAGTAATGGCTACACCTTC. This encodes CASSSDSNGYTF.

This clonotype was observed a handful of times. The chain links TRBV29-1 to TRBJ2-7, with a tentative D call TRBD2 (6 bases). V was cut by 4 bases and J by 4 bases, with 11 bases left in between. This CDR3 contains 12 residues. Germline CDR1 SQVTM, CDR2 ANQGSEA. CDR3 amino acids: CSVVGGGYEQYF. The CDR3 DNA is TGCAGCGTTGTGGGAGGCGGGTACGAGCAGTACTTC.

The chain uses TRBV14 and TRBJ2-2, with 8 bases identical to TRBD1. The CDR3 has 18 amino acids. V lost 0 bases and J lost 4; bases outside the gene matches: 10. Germline CDR1 reads SGHDN; CDR2 reads FVKESK. CDR3 coding DNA: TGTGCCAGCAGCCAAGATATTGGACAGGGAGAAAGCACCGGGGAGCTGTTTTTT. It yields the protein CASSQDIGQGESTGELFF.

V gene TRBV7-2 combines with J gene TRBJ2-3, with no clear D. The CDR3 spans 14 residues. V shed 4 bases and J shed 0 bases, with 8 bases lying between them. Looked up from germline, CDR1 is SGHTA and CDR2 is FQGNSA. The CDR3 here is CASSYMESTDTQYF. CDR3 bases: TGTGCCAGCAGCTACATGGAAAGCACAGATACGCAGTATTTT.